The source of this T cell receptor beta chain is a study of Graves' ophthalmopathy and Graves' hyperthyroidism. Overall study: At the time of initial diagnosis and before any treatment, peripheral blood was collected.

No donor had other autoimmune disease, uncontrolled infection, pregnancy or lactation. As the starting material, approximately 10 ml of fresh peripheral blood yielded the PBMCs. Only a few counts were recorded for this clonotype. For repertoire sequencing, the TCR beta CDR3 regions were amplified from RNA transcripts. Second-round multiplex PCR followed a first-round RT-PCR using HTBI primers. Each CDR3 protein gets one entry after TCRdb re-called the multiplex PCR reads with MiXCR. This table holds 200,000 to 250,000 distinct CDR3 sequences, around 45% found once. This TCR was recovered from an adult man with Graves' ophthalmopathy. Sequencing was carried out using peripheral blood.

The CDR3 DNA is TGTGCCAGCAGCTTTACAGGTCCCACCGGGGAGCTGTTTTTT. This gives the protein CASSFTGPTGELFF. This chain uses TRBV7-6 with TRBJ2-2, with D possibly matching TRBD1 (5 bases). The CDR3 loop spans 14 amino acids. With 3 bases removed from V and 4 bases from J, the gap between germline ends came to 9 bases. CDR1 is SGHVS and CDR2 is FNYEAQ in the germline V gene.